The text below deals with one TCR beta chain. What antigen it recognizes has not been identified. The record has no base qualities; no much larger clone is one base away. Clipping removes 0 bases from V and 4 bases from J, with 1 as the unmatched junction base count. Taken from the germline V gene, the CDR1 and CDR2 loops are MNHEY and SVGAGI. The CDR3 contains 15 residues, cysteine and phenylalanine counted. Kept here is only the CDR3 DNA, which spans 45 bases and is read in frame from base 1. High-throughput TCRbeta CDR3 sequencing of frozen genomic DNA was performed by immunoSEQ, with PCR amplification, mapping, bias correction and internal controls included. In the source study's methods: Productive rearrangements were retained, and unique TCRbeta sequences were defined by the CDR3 nucleotide sequence together with the V and J gene. A sequence counted as donor-reactive only if the sequence showed at least 5-fold expansion in CFSE-low cells compared with unstimulated pre-transplant cells and had a frequency of at least 0.01%. To ensure at least 90% detection power, minimum frequency thresholds were set for each subject based on that subject's lowest-template unstimulated sample. Jensen-Shannon divergence between the top 1000 TCRbeta sequences after and before transplant was used to measure repertoire turnover. Two-sided Fisher's exact tests were used to test for changes in the detection of donor-reactive sequences. TCRdb retrieved this table from immuneACCESS and kept in-frame rearrangements only. Not all clones are present; in checked studies, unresolved V genes account for under half, and no reason is known for the remainder. The V and J calls and the clone size are those of that table, but D and trimming were determined from the DNA. For this sample the table gives about 68,000 clones, of which about 92% were detected only once. The top ten clones comprise less than 1% of the sample.

The record originates from a study of T cell clones after liver transplantation (dated by TCRdb to between 2017 and 2020). In the study overall: Samples were obtained from ITN030ST, a randomized trial in which withdrawal of immunosuppression was attempted within 2 years of liver transplantation. Subjects received no induction therapy and standard immunosuppression until randomization at 12-24 months post-transplant. Blood samples were collected pre-transplant, pre-randomization before withdrawal, and post-randomization after either complete withdrawal or failed withdrawal. Tolerance meant complete immunosuppression withdrawal for at least one year without liver enzymes rising beyond twice the upper limit of normal. Third party-reactive TCRbeta sequences from pre-transplant MLRs were also identified as an antigen-independent comparator for donor-reactive sequences. After a pre-transplant mixed lymphocyte reaction, TCRbeta sequencing was used to pinpoint donor-reactive T cell clones, which were subsequently tracked in post-transplant blood. The study cohort included 8 liver transplant recipients, of whom 3 were classified as tolerant and 5 as non-tolerant. Of the eight recipients, a few were HCV-positive, while the remaining recipients had been transplanted for non-autoimmune, non-viral indications. Summary of the overall study and its limitations: Because allograft tissue specimens were not available, migration of donor-reactive T cells into the graft, rather than deletion, may have occurred. Donor-reactive sequences declined more than third party-reactive ones, suggesting partial antigen-specific deletion unrelated to withdrawal success. After accounting for repertoire turnover, donor-reactive detection was significantly reduced in 7 of 8 subjects for CD4 and 8 of 8 for CD8. Because of small, heterogeneous patient numbers and non-standardized post-transplant time points, the conclusions were only preliminary. In most of the 8 subjects, regardless of tolerance or HCV status, circulating donor-reactive CD4 TCRbeta sequences dropped significantly post-transplant. Low numbers of available donor cells limited the measurable donor-reactive repertoire in a couple of subjects.

Unstimulated PBMCs, after thawing, were stained for CD3, CD4 and CD8 and then FACS-sorted into CD3+CD4+ and CD3+CD8+ populations. Randomization to immunosuppression withdrawal applied to every one of the 8 studied subjects. The Qiagen DNeasy Blood and Tissue Kit was used to isolate genomic DNA. The receptor's source is a human patient who received a liver transplant. Some T cells present after a transplant may be cells of the graft donor. Material: CD4+ T cells from blood, obtained less than 26 months after liver transplant. This chain joins TRBV6-5 to TRBJ2-1, and TRBD2 matches 9 of the central bases. In nucleotide form, the sequence is TGTGCCAGCAGTTACTCCCTAGCGGGGTACAATGAGCAGTTCTTC. This codes for CASSYSLAGYNEQFF.